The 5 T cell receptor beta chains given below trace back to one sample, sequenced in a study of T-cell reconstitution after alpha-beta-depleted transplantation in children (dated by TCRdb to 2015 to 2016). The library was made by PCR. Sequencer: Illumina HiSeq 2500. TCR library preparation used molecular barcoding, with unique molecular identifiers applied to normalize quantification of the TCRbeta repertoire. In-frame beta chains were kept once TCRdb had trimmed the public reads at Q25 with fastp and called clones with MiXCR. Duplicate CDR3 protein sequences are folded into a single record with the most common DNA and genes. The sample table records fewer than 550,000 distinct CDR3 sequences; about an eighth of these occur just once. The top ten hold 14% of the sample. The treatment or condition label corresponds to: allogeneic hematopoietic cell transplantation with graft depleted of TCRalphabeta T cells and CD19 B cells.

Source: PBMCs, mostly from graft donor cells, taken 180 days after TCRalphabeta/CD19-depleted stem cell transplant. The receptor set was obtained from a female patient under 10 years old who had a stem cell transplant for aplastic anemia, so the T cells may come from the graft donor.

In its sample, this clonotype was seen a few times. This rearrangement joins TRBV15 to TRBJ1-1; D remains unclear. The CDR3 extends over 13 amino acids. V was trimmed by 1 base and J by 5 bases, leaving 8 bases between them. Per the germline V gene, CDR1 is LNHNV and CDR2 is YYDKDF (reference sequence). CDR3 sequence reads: CATSRVGSTEAFF. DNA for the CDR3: TGTGCCACCAGCAGAGTCGGCTCGACTGAAGCTTTCTTT.

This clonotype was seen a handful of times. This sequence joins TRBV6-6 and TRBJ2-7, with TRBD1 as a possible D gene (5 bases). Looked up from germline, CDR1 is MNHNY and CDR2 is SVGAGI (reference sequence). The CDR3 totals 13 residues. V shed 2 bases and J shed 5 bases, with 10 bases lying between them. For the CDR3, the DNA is TGTGCCAGCAGTTACGCCAAAGGGGACGAGCAGTACGTC. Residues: CASSYAKGDEQYV.

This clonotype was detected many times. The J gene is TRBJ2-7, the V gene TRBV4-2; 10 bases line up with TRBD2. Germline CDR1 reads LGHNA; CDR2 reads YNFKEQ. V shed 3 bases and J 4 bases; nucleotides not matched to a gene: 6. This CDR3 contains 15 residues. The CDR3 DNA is TGTGCCAGCAGCCAGGAGGGACTAGCGCCGTACGAGCAGTACTTC. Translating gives CASSQEGLAPYEQYF.

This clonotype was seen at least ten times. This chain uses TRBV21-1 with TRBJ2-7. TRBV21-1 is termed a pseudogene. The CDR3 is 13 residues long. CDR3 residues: CASSKVGSYEQYV. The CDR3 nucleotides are TGTGCCAGCAGCAAAGTGGGTTCCTACGAGCAGTACGTC.

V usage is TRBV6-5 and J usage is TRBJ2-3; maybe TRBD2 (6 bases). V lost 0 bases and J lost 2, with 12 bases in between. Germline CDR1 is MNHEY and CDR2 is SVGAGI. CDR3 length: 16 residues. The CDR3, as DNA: TGTGCCAGCAGTTACTCGCGGCTAGCGCTCACAGATACGCAGTATTTT. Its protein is CASSYSRLALTDTQYF.